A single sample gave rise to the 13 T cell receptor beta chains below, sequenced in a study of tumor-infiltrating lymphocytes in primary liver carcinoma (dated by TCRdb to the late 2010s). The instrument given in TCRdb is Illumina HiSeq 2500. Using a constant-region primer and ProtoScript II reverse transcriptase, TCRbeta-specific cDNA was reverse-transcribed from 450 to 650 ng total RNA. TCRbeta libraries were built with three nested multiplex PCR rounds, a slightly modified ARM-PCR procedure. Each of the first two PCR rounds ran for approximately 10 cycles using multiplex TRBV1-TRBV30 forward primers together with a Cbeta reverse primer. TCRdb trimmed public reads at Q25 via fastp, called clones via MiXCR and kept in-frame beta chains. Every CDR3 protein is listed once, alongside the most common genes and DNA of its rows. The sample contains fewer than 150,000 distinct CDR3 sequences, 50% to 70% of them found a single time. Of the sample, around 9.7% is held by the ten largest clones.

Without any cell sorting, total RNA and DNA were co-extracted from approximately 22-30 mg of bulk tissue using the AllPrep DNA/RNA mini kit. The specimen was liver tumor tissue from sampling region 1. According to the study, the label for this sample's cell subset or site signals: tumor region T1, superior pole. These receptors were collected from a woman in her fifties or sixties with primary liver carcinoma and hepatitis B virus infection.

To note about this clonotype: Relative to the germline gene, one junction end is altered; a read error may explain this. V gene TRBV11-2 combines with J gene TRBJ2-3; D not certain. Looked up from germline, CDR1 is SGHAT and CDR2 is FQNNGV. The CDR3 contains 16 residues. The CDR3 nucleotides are TGTGCCATCAGCCCAGAACTTGCTCCTAGCACAGATACGCAGTATTTT. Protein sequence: CAISPELAPSTDTQYF.

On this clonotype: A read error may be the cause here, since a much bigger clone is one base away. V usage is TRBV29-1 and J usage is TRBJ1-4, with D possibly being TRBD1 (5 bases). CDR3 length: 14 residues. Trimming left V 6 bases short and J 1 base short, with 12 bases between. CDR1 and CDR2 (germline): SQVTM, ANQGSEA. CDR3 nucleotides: TGCAGCGTATCCAGGAGGGGAACTAATGAAAAACTGTTTTTT. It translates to CSVSRRGTNEKLFF.

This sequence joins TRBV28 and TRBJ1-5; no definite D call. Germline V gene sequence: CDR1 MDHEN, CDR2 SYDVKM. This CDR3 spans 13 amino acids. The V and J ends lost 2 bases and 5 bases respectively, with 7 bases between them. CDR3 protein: CASSLERDQPQHF. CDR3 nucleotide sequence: TGTGCCAGCAGTTTAGAGAGGGATCAGCCCCAGCATTTT.

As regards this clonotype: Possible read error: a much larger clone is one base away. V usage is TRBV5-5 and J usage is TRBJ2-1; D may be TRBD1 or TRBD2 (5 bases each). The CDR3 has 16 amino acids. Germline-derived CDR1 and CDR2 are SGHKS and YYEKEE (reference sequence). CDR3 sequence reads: CTSSLLGESSYNEQFF. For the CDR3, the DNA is TGTACCAGCAGCTTGTTGGGGGAGAGCTCCTACAATGAGCAGTTCTTC. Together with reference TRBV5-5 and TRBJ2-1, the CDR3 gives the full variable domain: DAGVTQSPTHLIKTRGQQVTLRCSPISGHKSVSWYQQVLGQGPQFIFQYYEKEERGRGNFPDRFSARQFPNYSSELNVNALLLGDSALYLCTSSLLGESSYNEQFFGPGTRLTVL.

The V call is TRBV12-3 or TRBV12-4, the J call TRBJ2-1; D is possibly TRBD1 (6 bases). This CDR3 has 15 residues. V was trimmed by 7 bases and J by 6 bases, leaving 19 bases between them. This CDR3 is CASNITGSLVNEQFF. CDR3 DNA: TGTGCCAGCAATATCACAGGGTCCCTTGTCAATGAGCAGTTCTTC.

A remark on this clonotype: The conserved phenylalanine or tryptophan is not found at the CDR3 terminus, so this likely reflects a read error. The CDR3 is CSASFYTEAFL. DNA of the CDR3: TGCAGTGCCTCTTTTTACACTGAAGCTTTCCTT. The chain recombines TRBV29-1 with TRBJ1-1; no clear D gene. Per the germline V gene, CDR1 is SQVTM and CDR2 is ANQGSEA. The CDR3 has 11 residues.

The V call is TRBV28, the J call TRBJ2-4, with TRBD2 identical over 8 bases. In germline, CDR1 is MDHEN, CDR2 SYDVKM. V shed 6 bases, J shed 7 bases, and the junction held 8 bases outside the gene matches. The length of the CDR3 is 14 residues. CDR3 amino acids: CASRISGTKNIQYF. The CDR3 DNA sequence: TGTGCCAGCAGAATTAGCGGGACGAAGAACATTCAGTACTTC.

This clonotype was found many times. The CDR3 DNA follows: TGTGCCAGCAGCCTCACCGGACCGGGGGCTGGAGACATTCAGTACTTC. It codes for CASSLTGPGAGDIQYF. This chain uses TRBV4-2 with TRBJ2-4; the D gene could be TRBD1 or TRBD2 (6 bases each). The V end was cut by 4 bases, the J end by 8 bases, with 21 bases between. CDR1 LGHNA and CDR2 YNFKEQ come from the germline V gene. The CDR3 is made up of 16 amino acids.

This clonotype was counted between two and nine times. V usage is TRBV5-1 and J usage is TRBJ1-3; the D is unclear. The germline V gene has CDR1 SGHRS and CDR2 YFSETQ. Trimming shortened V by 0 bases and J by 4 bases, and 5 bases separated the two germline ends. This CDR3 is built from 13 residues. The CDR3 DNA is TGCGCCAGCAGCTTGGATGAGGGAAACACCATATATTTT. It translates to CASSLDEGNTIYF.

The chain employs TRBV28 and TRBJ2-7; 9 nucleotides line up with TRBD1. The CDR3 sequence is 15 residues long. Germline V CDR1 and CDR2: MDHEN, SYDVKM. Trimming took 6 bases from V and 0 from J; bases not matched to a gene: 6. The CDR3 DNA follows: TGTGCCAGCAGAATAGGACAGGGGCTCTCCTACGAGCAGTACTTC. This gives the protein CASRIGQGLSYEQYF.

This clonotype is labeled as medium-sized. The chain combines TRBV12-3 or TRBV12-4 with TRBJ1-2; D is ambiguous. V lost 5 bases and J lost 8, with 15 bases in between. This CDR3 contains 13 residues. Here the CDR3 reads CASSPTSPGGYTF. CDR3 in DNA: TGTGCCAGCAGTCCTACCAGCCCTGGGGGCTACACCTTC.

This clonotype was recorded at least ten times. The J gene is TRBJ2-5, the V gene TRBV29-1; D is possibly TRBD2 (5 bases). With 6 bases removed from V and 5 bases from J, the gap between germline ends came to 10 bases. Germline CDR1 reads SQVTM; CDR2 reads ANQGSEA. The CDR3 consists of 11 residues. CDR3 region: CSVKRGETQYF. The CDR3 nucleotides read TGCAGCGTGAAACGGGGTGAGACCCAGTACTTC.

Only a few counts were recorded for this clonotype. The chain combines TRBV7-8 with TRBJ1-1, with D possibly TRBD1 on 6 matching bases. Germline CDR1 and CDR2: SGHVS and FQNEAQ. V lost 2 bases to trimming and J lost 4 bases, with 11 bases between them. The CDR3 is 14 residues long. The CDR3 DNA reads TGTGCCAGCAGCTTATGGGGCAGGGGCACTGAAGCTTTCTTT. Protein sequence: CASSLWGRGTEAFF.